A single T cell receptor (beta chain) is shown here with its context. Authors' methods: Amplification of reference gene primers provided the estimated nucleated cell counts. TCRdb keeps only in-frame clones here, not all; method: immunoSEQ multiplex PCR. V and J calls and clone size are those listed in that table; D and trimming were worked out from the DNA. The sample includes about 290,000 clones, approximately 88% of them seen just once. The data are from a study of blood T cell repertoires in COVID-19. The CDR3 is 15 residues long. Germline CDR1 is SGHVS and CDR2 is FQNEAQ. V was cut by 0 bases and J by 1 base, with 9 bases left in between.

This receptor was obtained from a woman between 40 and 50 years old who had recovered from COVID-19. The chain combines TRBV7-8 with TRBJ1-2; no firm D call. The specimen was PBMCs or T cells enriched from blood (not recorded which). DNA of the CDR3: TGTGCCAGCAGCTTAGCGCCCACTTTTAACTATGGCTACACCTTC. Translating gives CASSLAPTFNYGYTF.